The 28 T cell receptor beta chains in this list originate from one sample, sequenced in a study of blood T cell repertoires in COVID-19. TCRdb's copy holds only in-frame clones and misses some; the assay was immunoSEQ multiplex PCR. This sample has some 150,000 clones; 83% occur once, and the top ten carry over 10%. Sequenced input: peripheral blood. The source of these receptors is an older woman with COVID-19, enrolled during active disease.

As DNA, the CDR3 is TGCGCCAGCAGGGCGGGACAGCCAGACTCTGGAAACACCATATATTTT. This codes for CASRAGQPDSGNTIYF. This sequence joins TRBV5-1 and TRBJ1-3, with 7 bases identical to TRBD1. CDR3 size: 16 residues. The germline V gene encodes CDR1 SGHRS and CDR2 YFSETQ. Trimming cost V 5 bases and J 0 bases; bases outside gene matches: 8.

The chain has TRBV28 and TRBJ1-1; 11 nucleotides match TRBD1. CDR3 length: 16 amino acids. V was pared by 7 bases and J by 2 bases, with 9 bases of the junction left unmatched. Germline-derived CDR1 and CDR2 are MDHEN and SYDVKM. Here the CDR3 reads CASTRGQGVSNTEAFF. Here the CDR3 DNA reads TGTGCCAGCACCCGGGGACAGGGGGTATCTAACACTGAAGCTTTCTTT.

This chain links TRBV7-9 with TRBJ1-2; the match to TRBD1 covers 8 bases. The CDR3 sequence is 14 residues long. Germline lookup yields CDR1 SEHNR and CDR2 FQNEAQ (reference sequence). Trimming removed 5 bases from V and 2 bases from J; junction bases left unmatched: 4. CDR3 amino acids: CASSTTGANYGYTF. DNA of the CDR3: TGTGCCAGCAGCACGACAGGGGCCAACTATGGCTACACCTTC.

V gene TRBV5-1 combines with J gene TRBJ2-7; 7 positions agree with TRBD1. The V gene end was trimmed by 4 bases and the J gene end by 0 bases; junction bases not matched to a gene: 7. The CDR3 is 15 amino acids. Germline V gene sequence: CDR1 SGHRS, CDR2 YFSETQ. The CDR3 region is CASSEDRTSSYEQYF. The CDR3 DNA is TGCGCCAGCAGCGAGGACAGGACGAGCTCCTACGAGCAGTACTTC.

This rearrangement joins TRBV6-1 to TRBJ1-5, with 7 bases identical to TRBD1. The CDR3 consists of 11 residues. After removal of 3 bases from V and 13 bases from J, the junction contained 3 bases not matched to a gene. Per germline, CDR1 MNHNS and CDR2 SASEGT. The CDR3 region is CASSDLQGQHF. The CDR3 nucleotides read TGTGCCAGCAGTGATTTACAGGGGCAGCATTTT.

The chain uses TRBV7-6 and TRBJ2-1, with D possibly being TRBD2 (6 bases). This CDR3 spans 12 amino acids. Trimming stripped 5 bases from V and 9 bases from J, with 11 bases between. Germline lookup yields CDR1 SGHVS and CDR2 FNYEAQ. This chain's CDR3 is CASSPAGGEQFF. CDR3 nucleotides: TGTGCCAGCAGCCCAGCCGGGGGTGAGCAGTTCTTC.

This clone was observed a single time. The gene calls are TRBV9 and TRBJ1-4; the match to TRBD1 covers 7 bases. This CDR3 spans 15 amino acids. The V gene's germline CDR1 is SGDLS and CDR2 YYNGEE. The V gene end was trimmed by 2 bases and the J gene end by 4 bases; junction bases not matched to a gene: 5. The CDR3 DNA reads TGTGCCAGCAGCGTCCGGGGGACAGTTAATGAAAAACTGTTTTTT. It is translated as CASSVRGTVNEKLFF.

The J gene is TRBJ2-3, the V gene TRBV5-1; 9 positions match TRBD2. The CDR3 length is 15 residues. Germline V gene sequence: CDR1 SGHRS, CDR2 YFSETQ. With V trimmed by 0 bases and J by 9 bases, 8 bases remained unmatched. CDR3 nucleotides: TGCGCCAGCAGCTTGGAACGCGGGAGGGCCAACACGCAGTATTTT. This translates into CASSLERGRANTQYF. Combining the CDR3 with reference TRBV5-1 and TRBJ2-3 gives the whole variable domain KAGVTQTPRYLIKTRGQQVTLSCSPISGHRSVSWYQQTPGQGLQFLFEYFSETQRNKGNFPGRFSGRQFSNSRSEMNVSTLELGDSALYLCASSLERGRANTQYFGPGTRLTVL.

This chain connects TRBV12-3 or TRBV12-4 to TRBJ2-1; 7 bases map to TRBD2. The CDR3 contains 13 residues. J gave up 3 bases and V 4 bases, and 0 bases lay outside the gene matches. The CDR3 protein is CASSWGGYNEQFF. The CDR3 nucleotides read TGTGCCAGCAGTTGGGGGGGCTACAATGAGCAGTTCTTC.

There are a few counts of this clone. The chain joins TRBV30 to TRBJ1-4; no definite D call. Between the trimmed V and J ends, which lost 4 bases and 5 bases, there was a span of 11 bases. The germline gives CDR1 GTSNPN, CDR2 SVGIG (reference sequence). There are 13 residues in the CDR3. The CDR3 region is CAWNEVRNEKLFF. CDR3 coding DNA: TGTGCCTGGAACGAGGTCCGGAATGAAAAACTGTTTTTT.

The chain employs TRBV11-2 and TRBJ2-6, with D possibly being TRBD2 (6 bases). The germline gives CDR1 SGHAT, CDR2 FQNNGV. With 3 bases removed from V and 4 bases from J, the gap between germline ends came to 10 bases. This CDR3 is built from 15 residues. The CDR3 sequence is CASSLGGPGANVLTF. The CDR3, as DNA: TGTGCCAGCAGCTTGGGGGGACCGGGGGCCAACGTCCTGACTTTC.

This rearrangement joins TRBV6-1 to TRBJ1-4; 9 bases align to TRBD1. The germline V gene encodes CDR1 MNHNS and CDR2 SASEGT. The trim removed 3 bases at V and 2 bases at J, leaving 4 bases unmatched. The CDR3 sequence is 16 residues long. CDR3 residues: CASSDIQGATNEKLFF. Written as DNA, the CDR3 is TGTGCCAGCAGTGATATACAGGGGGCGACTAATGAAAAACTGTTTTTT.

The V call is TRBV9, the J call TRBJ2-5; 10 nucleotides agree with TRBD2. Germline CDR1 is SGDLS and CDR2 is YYNGEE. With 3 bases clipped from V and 4 bases from J, the junction kept 9 bases outside the gene matches. CDR3 size: 16 residues. CDR3 sequence reads: CASSANSGGGIETQYF. The CDR3 coding sequence is TGTGCCAGCAGCGCAAACAGCGGGGGGGGTATAGAGACCCAGTACTTC.

The chain links TRBV14 to TRBJ2-7, with 10 bases lining up with TRBD2. CDR3 length equals 16 residues. The V gene's germline CDR1 is SGHDN and CDR2 FVKESK. Trimming cost V 3 bases and J 0 bases; bases outside gene matches: 5. CDR3 in amino acids: CASSHALAGSSYEQYF. Here the CDR3 DNA reads TGTGCCAGCAGCCACGCACTAGCGGGAAGCTCCTACGAGCAGTACTTC.

The rearrangement links TRBV6-4 to TRBJ1-1; unclear D gene. There are 12 residues in the CDR3. The V gene's germline CDR1 is MRHNA and CDR2 SNTAGT. Between the trimmed V and J ends, which lost 2 bases and 2 bases, there was a span of 3 bases. In nucleotides, the CDR3 is TGTGCCAGCAGTGACATAAACACTGAAGCTTTCTTT. Translating gives CASSDINTEAFF.

The CDR3 nucleotides read TGCAGCGTTGAAATTCAGGACACCCAAAACCAGGGCTACGAGCAGTACGTC. It encodes CSVEIQDTQNQGYEQYV. The chain has TRBV29-1 and TRBJ2-7; possibly TRBD1 for D (5 bases). The CDR3 is 17 amino acids. Germline V gives CDR1 SQVTM, CDR2 ANQGSEA. Trimming left V 2 bases short and J 3 bases short, with 23 bases between.

CDR3 residues: CASSSQGGLRGYTF. CDR3 DNA sequence: TGTGCCAGCAGTTCCCAAGGGGGCTTGAGGGGCTACACCTTC. The chain carries TRBV6-5 and TRBJ1-2; 7 nucleotides align to TRBD1. Germline V gene sequence: CDR1 MNHEY, CDR2 SVGAGI. CDR3 size: 14 residues. Trimming cost V 4 bases and J 8 bases; bases outside gene matches: 10.

V gene TRBV15 combines with J gene TRBJ1-5; possibly TRBD1 for D (6 bases). V dropped 4 bases and J dropped 0 bases, with 13 bases sitting between them. CDR1 and CDR2 (germline): LNHNV, YYDKDF (reference sequence). CDR3 size: 16 residues. The CDR3 region has the DNA TGTGCCACCAGCACAAGCTACAGGGATAGCAATCAGCCCCAGCATTTT. It is translated as CATSTSYRDSNQPQHF.

The gene calls are TRBV7-9 and TRBJ2-1, with TRBD2 matching 8 bases. This CDR3 spans 13 amino acids. CDR1 is SEHNR and CDR2 is FQNEAQ in the germline V gene (reference sequence). The V gene end was trimmed by 8 bases and the J gene end by 8 bases; junction bases not matched to a gene: 8. CDR3 amino acids: CASGTAGGHEQFF. The CDR3 DNA follows: TGTGCCAGCGGGACGGCGGGGGGCCATGAGCAGTTCTTC.

The chain recombines TRBV14 with TRBJ1-2, with 12 positions matching TRBD1. CDR1 and CDR2 from the germline V gene are SGHDN and FVKESK. The CDR3 is 15 residues long. The V segment lost 3 bases and the J segment 7 bases; nucleotides outside the gene matches: 6. CDR3 sequence reads: CASSHPGQGAGGYTF. CDR3 nucleotides: TGTGCCAGCAGCCACCCGGGACAGGGGGCTGGTGGCTACACCTTC.

The rearrangement uses TRBV10-3 and TRBJ1-1; possible D gene TRBD1, 6 bases. Germline assignment: CDR1 ENHRY and CDR2 SYGVKD. Between the trimmed V and J ends, which lost 2 bases and 6 bases, there was a span of 7 bases. This CDR3 spans 12 amino acids. Here the CDR3 reads CAISEGQSEAFF. The CDR3 DNA reads TGTGCCATCAGTGAGGGACAGTCTGAAGCTTTCTTT.

Written as DNA, the CDR3 is TGTGCCAGCAGTAAAGAAAGGTCAGGGAACGGATACACTGAAGCTTTCTTT. It yields the protein CASSKERSGNGYTEAFF. The chain has TRBV6-1 and TRBJ1-1, with D perhaps TRBD1 (5 bases). The V and J ends lost 5 bases and 3 bases respectively, with 22 bases between them. The CDR3 is 17 residues long. Germline CDR1 and CDR2: MNHNS and SASEGT.

The chain links TRBV5-4 to TRBJ2-7; 7 nucleotides align to TRBD2. Germline CDR1 SGHNT, CDR2 YYREEE (reference sequence). CDR3 length equals 14 residues. The ends lost 4 bases at V and 3 bases at J; junction bases unmatched: 7. In nucleotides, the CDR3 is TGTGCCAGCAGCACCCCCTCGGGGGGCTACGAGCAGTACTTC. Its translation: CASSTPSGGYEQYF.

The chain links TRBV7-3 to TRBJ2-2; TRBD1 agrees at 11 bases. CDR1 and CDR2 from the germline V gene are SGHTA and FQGTGA. This CDR3 has 15 amino acids. The trim removed 5 bases at V and 6 bases at J, leaving 5 bases unmatched. The CDR3 nucleotides read TGTGCCAGCAGCGCAAGGGGACAGGGGGCCGGGGAGCTGTTTTTT. Amino acid sequence: CASSARGQGAGELFF. The whole variable domain, remainder taken from reference TRBV7-3 and TRBJ2-2, is GAGVSQTPSNKVTEKGKYVELRCDPISGHTALYWYRQSLGQGPEFLIYFQGTGAADDSGLPNDRFFAVRPEGSVSTLKIQRTERGDSAVYLCASSARGQGAGELFFGEGSRLTVL.

The chain links TRBV6-6 to TRBJ2-2; D is possibly TRBD1 (6 bases). CDR1 and CDR2 (germline): MNHNY, SVGAGI (reference sequence). This CDR3 is built from 13 residues. Trimming removed 7 bases at V and 6 bases at J, with 12 bases between. The CDR3 protein is CASNTGSPGELFF. CDR3 sequence (DNA): TGTGCCAGCAACACAGGGTCCCCCGGGGAGCTGTTTTTT.

This chain uses TRBV7-8 with TRBJ1-2; possible D gene TRBD1, 6 bases. The CDR3 runs to 15 residues. Trimming pared 5 bases from V and 2 bases from J, leaving 15 bases between. In germline, CDR1 is SGHVS, CDR2 FQNEAQ. CDR3 coding DNA: TGTGCCAGCAGCGAACTTTGGGACACCAACTATGGCTACACCTTC. Amino acids: CASSELWDTNYGYTF.

V is TRBV7-9 and J is TRBJ1-2; D is perhaps TRBD1 (6 bases). V shed 2 bases and J shed 6 bases, with 13 bases lying between them. The CDR3 spans 14 residues. Looked up from germline, CDR1 is SEHNR and CDR2 is FQNEAQ (reference sequence). CDR3 region: CASSLRSGVNGYTF. CDR3 coding DNA: TGTGCCAGCAGCTTAAGATCAGGGGTGAATGGCTACACCTTC.

This sequence joins TRBV4-2 and TRBJ2-4; 9 bases line up with TRBD2. The CDR3 consists of 17 residues. J lost 0 bases, V lost 4 bases, and 7 bases had no gene match. Germline values: CDR1 LGHNA, CDR2 YNFKEQ. CDR3 sequence reads: CASSPTLAGIAKNIQYF. The CDR3 DNA reads TGTGCCAGCAGCCCGACTCTAGCGGGGATAGCCAAAAACATTCAGTACTTC.